The clone carrying this TCR beta chain was found many times. PBMCs stored at -80 C, numbering 2 million, were the origin of the unsorted libraries. This sample was taken from a study of neurological immune-mediated disorders. cDNA was made by 5'RACE with 10-nucleotide random UMIs. Via MiXCR, TCRdb re-called the 5' RACE reads, giving one row per CDR3 protein. There are about 77,000 distinct CDR3 sequences in the sample; approximately 10% occur only once, and 1.7% lies in the top ten. The ends were cut back, 1 base at V and 5 bases at J, with 12 bases in the middle. This CDR3 has 15 amino acids. Germline-derived CDR1 and CDR2 are LGHDT and YNNKEL (reference sequence).

The chain is built from TRBV3-1 and TRBJ2-1; tentatively, D is TRBD2 (6 bases). Sequenced input: PBMCs. The sequence was collected from a man aged 50 or older in good health. CDR3 protein: CASSQGRLVNNEQFF. In DNA form, the CDR3 reads TGTGCCAGCAGCCAAGGGCGACTAGTAAACAATGAGCAGTTCTTC.